This T cell receptor beta chain was documented in a study of shared clonotypes between healthy human individuals. Germline V gene data show CDR1 as ENHRY and CDR2 as SYGVKD. This CDR3 comprises 13 residues. Trimming took off 11 bases at V and 2 bases at J, with 13 bases between the two ends. Sorted-subset replicate PCR reactions were performed with approximately 200 ng DNA, corresponding to about 32,000 T cell genomes. Data came from immunoSEQ multiplex PCR; TCRdb stores just in-frame clones and leaves some out. The sample has 2 million to 2.5 million clones; roughly 95% are singletons. Findings and caveats of the study: Generation probabilities were higher for clonotypes shared across all four sorted-subset donors than for unshared ones. In this cohort, only blood was sampled, and tissue repertoires likely differ.

Notes on this clone: The antigen is unknown.

The chain combines TRBV10-3 with TRBJ2-1; D unresolved. The material sequenced was naive CD4+ T cells sorted from blood. Stated subset: CD45RA+ positively selected. This TCR derives from a man younger than 35 in good health. CDR3 nucleotide sequence: TGTGCCGCCGCGGCCCCCGCCTACAATGAGCAGTTCTTC. The encoded protein is CAAAAPAYNEQFF.